This is a list of T cell receptor beta chains from one sample in a study of blood T cell repertoires in COVID-19. Assay: immunoSEQ multiplex PCR; the TCRdb copy retains only in-frame clones and omits some. This table has tens of thousands of clones, 70% to 90% appearing once. The source material was peripheral blood. All receptors come from a man in his forties or fifties with active COVID-19. Both conserved end residues are part of each CDR3. A D gene is named only where the DNA matches it firmly. Where a row states a size, it is once, few, many or the class of an expanded clone; other rows omit it.

clone_size,v_call,d_call,j_call,cdr3_nt,cdr3_aa
.,TRBV28,.,TRBJ2-1,TGTGCCAGCAGAGAAGCAGGGATCTCATCCTACAATGAGCAGTTCTTC,CASREAGISSYNEQFF
.,TRBV28,.,TRBJ2-4,TGTGCCAGCAGCTCCGGGACACTAAACATTCAGTACTTC,CASSSGTLNIQYF
once,TRBV5-1,.,TRBJ1-2,TGCGCCAGCAGCTTGGCCGCGGGGGGCGATGGCTACACCTTC,CASSLAAGGDGYTF
.,TRBV6-5,TRBD1,TRBJ2-4,TGTGCCAGCAGAGGGGGCCGGCTAGCCAAAAACATTCAGTACTTC,CASRGGRLAKNIQYF
.,TRBV7-2,TRBD1,TRBJ2-3,TGTGCCAGCAGCCCACCGGGACAGGGAGCAGATACGCAGTATTTT,CASSPPGQGADTQYF
.,TRBV4-2,.,TRBJ1-5,TGTGCCAGCAGCCAAGAGACAGTTAATAGCAATCAGCCCCAGCATTTT,CASSQETVNSNQPQHF
once,TRBV18,.,TRBJ1-5,TGTGCCAGCTCGGTACAGGGAAGGAACAATCAGCCCCAGCATTTT,CASSVQGRNNQPQHF
few,TRBV18,TRBD2,TRBJ2-1,TGTGCCAGCTCACCAGTCGCGGGAGGGCGCAATGAGCAGTTCTTC,CASSPVAGGRNEQFF
.,TRBV7-8,.,TRBJ2-1,TGTGCCAGCACCCGGCGGGTCCTTACCTACAATGAGCAGTTCTTC,CASTRRVLTYNEQFF
.,TRBV12-3/TRBV12-4,.,TRBJ1-2,TGTGCCAGCAGTTTGCGCGGGAACTATGGCTACACCTTC,CASSLRGNYGYTF
.,TRBV27,.,TRBJ2-1,TGTGCCAGCAGTTTACGGGGGTGGTACAATGAGCAGTTCTTC,CASSLRGWYNEQFF
.,TRBV6-5,.,TRBJ2-1,TGTGCCAGCAGTTACTCTCGCCGGGGTGAGCAGTTCTTC,CASSYSRRGEQFF
.,TRBV7-3,TRBD1,TRBJ2-7,TGTGCCAGCAGCTCGGGACAGCCGGGCCACGAGCAGTACTTC,CASSSGQPGHEQYF
.,TRBV11-2,.,TRBJ1-4,TGTGCCAGCAGCTTAGGTGGACAGAATGAAAAACTGTTTTTT,CASSLGGQNEKLFF
.,TRBV25-1,.,TRBJ2-6,TGTGCCAGCAGTGAGAGGTCTGGGGCCAACGTCCTGACTTTC,CASSERSGANVLTF
.,TRBV5-6,TRBD2,TRBJ2-1,TGTGCCAGCAGCTTTCCGACTAGCGGGAGGAGAGGTGAGCAGTTCTTC,CASSFPTSGRRGEQFF
.,TRBV19,TRBD2,TRBJ2-1,TGTGCCAGTAGTCTCCAACTAGCGGGAGGGCGCAATGAGCAGTTCTTC,CASSLQLAGGRNEQFF
.,TRBV6-1,TRBD2,TRBJ2-7,TGTGCCAGCAGTGACGGTAGCGGGAGCTCCTACGAGCAGTACTTC,CASSDGSGSSYEQYF
.,TRBV15,TRBD1,TRBJ2-5,TGTGCCACCAGCAGAAACAGGGGGACGGAGACCCAGTACTTC,CATSRNRGTETQYF
.,TRBV11-2,TRBD1,TRBJ1-1,TGTGCCAGCAGCTTGACAGGGGGTATGAACACTGAAGCTTTCTTT,CASSLTGGMNTEAFF
.,TRBV4-2,TRBD2,TRBJ2-4,TGTGCCAGCAGCCAAGGTCTAGCGGGGGGGCAAAACATTCAGTACTTC,CASSQGLAGGQNIQYF
.,TRBV7-8,TRBD1,TRBJ2-7,TGTGCCAGCAGCTTCCCGGGACAGGGGTCCTACGAGCAGTACTTC,CASSFPGQGSYEQYF
.,TRBV11-2,TRBD2,TRBJ2-1,TGTGCCAGCAGCCAGACTAGCGGGGGTAGTGAGCAGTTCTTC,CASSQTSGGSEQFF
.,TRBV7-3,TRBD2,TRBJ2-7,TGTGCCAGCAGCTTGACTAGCGGGGGATCCTACGAGCAGTACTTC,CASSLTSGGSYEQYF
.,TRBV29-1,.,TRBJ1-1,TGCAGCGCTTACAGGGCGAACACTGAAGCTTTCTTT,CSAYRANTEAFF
once,TRBV18,TRBD1,TRBJ1-1,TGTGCCAGCTCAAGGGACAGGGATCTTATGAACACTGAAGCTTTCTTT,CASSRDRDLMNTEAFF
.,TRBV2,.,TRBJ2-3,TGTGCCAGCCTCCGGGACAACACAGATACGCAGTATTTT,CASLRDNTDTQYF
.,TRBV6-5,.,TRBJ1-5,TGTGCCAGCAGTTACTCGAGGGAGGAGGGTCAGCCCCAGCATTTT,CASSYSREEGQPQHF
.,TRBV7-6,TRBD1,TRBJ1-6,TGTGCCAGCAGCCGACAGGGGAGGAATTCACCCCTCCACTTT,CASSRQGRNSPLHF
.,TRBV19,.,TRBJ1-5,TGTGCCAGTAGTACGCCAGGGTTGGGTGGGATAAGCAATCAGCCCCAGCATTTT,CASSTPGLGGISNQPQHF
.,TRBV28,.,TRBJ2-4,TGTGCCAGCAGTTTTGGGCGATGGGGGCGGTCAACCAAAAACATTCAGTACTTC,CASSFGRWGRSTKNIQYF
.,TRBV12-3/TRBV12-4,.,TRBJ1-2,TGTGCCAGCAGACCTACAGGGAAGGATGGCTACACCTTC,CASRPTGKDGYTF
.,TRBV4-3,TRBD2,TRBJ2-3,TGCGCCAGCAGCCAAGAGGAAGCGGGAGATATGAGAGATACGCAGTATTTT,CASSQEEAGDMRDTQYF
.,TRBV4-1,.,TRBJ1-2,TGCGCCAGCTCTTCAGTACAGAAATATGGCTACACCTTC,CASSSVQKYGYTF
.,TRBV9,.,TRBJ2-2,TGTGCCAGCAGCGTAGTGGGGGGATCGGACACCGGGGAGCTGTTTTTT,CASSVVGGSDTGELFF
once,TRBV2,.,TRBJ1-5,TGTGCCAGCAGTCTTAGGGGGGCGCGGGGGAGCAATCAGCCCCAGCATTTT,CASSLRGARGSNQPQHF
once,TRBV27,TRBD2,TRBJ2-7,TGTGCCAGCAGTCGTTACCTAGCGGGGGGGGTCTACGAGCAGTACTTC,CASSRYLAGGVYEQYF
.,TRBV29-1,TRBD2,TRBJ2-1,TGCAGCGTTGAAAAGGCTGGCGGGGGGGATCATGAGCAGTTCTTC,CSVEKAGGGDHEQFF
.,TRBV19,.,TRBJ1-3,TGTGCCAGTAGTCCCTGGGAGGAAGGAAACACCATATATTTT,CASSPWEEGNTIYF
.,TRBV6-1,.,TRBJ2-3,TGTGCCAGCAGTGAAGACTTTTCTTATACGCAGTATTTT,CASSEDFSYTQYF
.,TRBV7-2,TRBD2,TRBJ2-7,TGTGCCAGCAGCCAACAAACAGCGGGAGGTCCCTACGAGCAGTACTTC,CASSQQTAGGPYEQYF
.,TRBV7-9,TRBD1,TRBJ1-2,TGTGCCAGCAGCTACAGGGGGGATGGCTACACCTTC,CASSYRGDGYTF
once,TRBV19,.,TRBJ2-5,TGTGCCAGTAGTATATCTCCAGTTCAAGAGACCCAGTACTTC,CASSISPVQETQYF
.,TRBV7-3,TRBD1,TRBJ2-1,TGTGCCAGCAGCCCCCGGGACAGGGATTCCGATGAGCAGTTCTTC,CASSPRDRDSDEQFF
.,TRBV5-1,.,TRBJ2-7,TGCGCCAGCACACACTCACCGGGACTCACGTTCCTCGAGCAGTACTTC,CASTHSPGLTFLEQYF
.,TRBV4-1,TRBD2,TRBJ2-1,TGCGCCAGCAGCCAAGAAGGGAGCGGGGGGTACAATGAGCAGTTCTTC,CASSQEGSGGYNEQFF
.,TRBV13,TRBD1,TRBJ1-4,TGTGCCAGCAGCTTAGTGACAGGGGAGGGTGAAAAACTGTTTTTT,CASSLVTGEGEKLFF
.,TRBV5-6,TRBD2,TRBJ2-7,TGTGCCAGCAGCTTCGACGGGAGGGCCTACGAGCAGTACTTC,CASSFDGRAYEQYF
.,TRBV24-1,TRBD1,TRBJ2-1,TGTGCCACCAGTGCGCCTCGGGGACAGGGGTCCTCCTACAATGAGCAGTTCTTC,CATSAPRGQGSSYNEQFF
.,TRBV6-6,.,TRBJ2-2,TGTGCCAGCAGTTACACAGGCGGTCGCACCGGGGAGCTGTTTTTT,CASSYTGGRTGELFF
.,TRBV19,.,TRBJ2-3,TGTGCCAGTAGTAAGGCAGGGGCATGGACAGATACGCAGTATTTT,CASSKAGAWTDTQYF
.,TRBV24-1,TRBD1,TRBJ2-5,TGTGCCACCAGTGACCGGGACAGGGGGCACGAGACCCAGTACTTC,CATSDRDRGHETQYF
.,TRBV5-1,.,TRBJ2-5,TGCGCCAGCAGCTTGGATCAGGGAGGAGAGACCCAGTACTTC,CASSLDQGGETQYF
.,TRBV5-1,TRBD1,TRBJ1-4,TGCGCCAGCAGCTTAAAGGGGGCACCTAATGAAAAACTGTTTTTT,CASSLKGAPNEKLFF